Listed here are 17 T cell receptor beta chains from one sample, sequenced in a study of beta chain features in type 1 diabetes. General observations from the study: Moderate but significant shortening of TCRB CDR3s was recorded in all four CD4+ subsets from Type 1 diabetes patients.

No antigen has been assigned to these receptors. The isolated RNA, all of it, was reverse transcribed, so expressed TCRB transcripts were what got sequenced. Assay: immunoSEQ multiplex PCR; the TCRdb copy retains only in-frame clones and omits some. This table holds around 260,000 clones, around 24% found once. The sample comprised naive CD4+ T cells from blood. These receptors originate from a woman in her 30s with type 1 diabetes.

The genes are TRBV4-1 and TRBJ1-5; the match to TRBD1 covers 7 bases. This CDR3 contains 17 residues. The V gene's germline CDR1 is MGHRA and CDR2 YSYEKL. Trimming removed 2 bases from V and 7 bases from J; junction bases left unmatched: 14. The CDR3 loop reads CASSQRPGQGVRQPQHF. The CDR3 DNA follows: TGCGCCAGCAGCCAAAGACCTGGGCAGGGGGTGAGGCAGCCCCAGCATTTT.

The chain employs TRBV7-8 and TRBJ2-7; TRBD2 matches at 7 bases. Germline V gene sequence: CDR1 SGHVS, CDR2 FQNEAQ. With 0 bases clipped from V and 7 bases from J, the junction kept 3 bases outside the gene matches. The CDR3 is 13 amino acids. The CDR3 nucleotides read TGTGCCAGCAGCTTAGCCGGGAGGTGGGAGCAGTACTTC. Protein product: CASSLAGRWEQYF.

This clone has a handful of counts. The chain recombines TRBV9 with TRBJ2-5; TRBD1 aligns across 8 bases. CDR3 length: 15 amino acids. Looked up from germline, CDR1 is SGDLS and CDR2 is YYNGEE. With 3 bases clipped from V and 2 bases from J, the junction kept 6 bases outside the gene matches. The CDR3 DNA sequence: TGTGCCAGCAGCGAGTCCCGGACAGGGCAAGAGACCCAGTACTTC. Its translation: CASSESRTGQETQYF.

This clone was counted only a few times. V usage is TRBV9 and J usage is TRBJ2-3; possibly TRBD2 for D (6 bases). The CDR3 is 13 residues long. V lost 0 bases to trimming and J lost 6 bases, with 8 bases between them. CDR1 SGDLS and CDR2 YYNGEE come from the germline V gene. CDR3 bases: TGTGCCAGCAGCGTAGATGGGAGGGATACGCAGTATTTT. Translated: CASSVDGRDTQYF. Using reference TRBV9 and TRBJ2-3 for the parts outside the CDR3, the full variable domain is DSGVTQTPKHLITATGQRVTLRCSPRSGDLSVYWYQQSLDQGLQFLIQYYNGEERAKGNILERFSAQQFPDLHSELNLSSLELGDSALYFCASSVDGRDTQYFGPGTRLTVL.

The chain joins TRBV28 to TRBJ2-3; 10 bases map to TRBD1. The CDR3 is 14 residues long. CDR1 is MDHEN, CDR2 SYDVKM, per germline. V was pared by 5 bases and J by 4 bases, with 3 bases of the junction left unmatched. The CDR3 bases are TGTGCCAGCAGTATCGGACAGGGGGCAGATACGCAGTATTTT. Translating gives CASSIGQGADTQYF. Supplemented by reference TRBV28 and TRBJ2-3, the full variable domain reads DVKVTQSSRYLVKRTGEKVFLECVQDMDHENMFWYRQDPGLGLRLIYFSYDVKMKEKGDIPEGYSVSREKKERFSLILESASTNQTSMYLCASSIGQGADTQYFGPGTRLTVL.

The chain is built from TRBV30 and TRBJ2-1; D possibly corresponds to TRBD1 (6 bases). Germline values: CDR1 GTSNPN, CDR2 SVGIG (reference sequence). With 1 base removed from V and 12 bases from J, the gap between germline ends came to 16 bases. The CDR3 contains 13 residues. DNA for the CDR3: TGTGCCTGGAGTGAGAACGTGGGGGCCGGGCAGTTCTTC. Translation gives CAWSENVGAGQFF.

This clone was found a few times. The rearrangement joins TRBV19 to TRBJ2-6, with 7 bases fitting TRBD2. The CDR3 spans 16 residues. V was pared by 6 bases and J by 2 bases, with 7 bases of the junction left unmatched. Germline V gives CDR1 LNHDA, CDR2 SQIVND (reference sequence). This CDR3 reads CASRITSEPGANVLTF. In DNA form, the CDR3 reads TGTGCCAGTAGGATTACTAGCGAACCTGGGGCCAACGTCCTGACTTTC. The full variable domain, rest sourced from reference TRBV19 and TRBJ2-6, is DGGITQSPKYLFRKEGQNVTLSCEQNLNHDAMYWYRQDPGQGLRLIYYSQIVNDFQKGDIAEGYSVSREKKESFPLTVTSAQKNPTAFYLCASRITSEPGANVLTFGAGSRLTVL.

A remark on this clone: Sequence at one end of the junction differs from germline and may be a read error. The chain uses TRBV5-1 and TRBJ2-5, with D possibly matching TRBD1 (6 bases). Germline V lookup: CDR1 SGHRS, CDR2 YFSETQ. The CDR3 length is 15 residues. CDR3 loop: CASRLVGTRQETQYF. CDR3 sequence (DNA): TGCGCCAGCAGATTGGTTGGGACACGCCAAGAGACCCAGTACTTC. Complete variable domain (other parts from reference TRBV5-1 and TRBJ2-5): KAGVTQTPRYLIKTRGQQVTLSCSPISGHRSVSWYQQTPGQGLQFLFEYFSETQRNKGNFPGRFSGRQFSNSRSEMNVSTLELGDSALYLCASRLVGTRQETQYFGPGTRLLVL.

The chain combines TRBV30 with TRBJ1-2; D may be TRBD1 (5 bases). CDR1 and CDR2 from the germline V gene are GTSNPN and SVGIG (reference sequence). Trimming shortened V by 5 bases and J by 3 bases, and 10 bases separated the two germline ends. The CDR3 extends over 12 amino acids. CDR3 residues: CAWGHNYYGYTF. The DNA of the CDR3 is TGTGCCTGGGGACACAACTACTATGGCTACACCTTC.

The V and J genes are TRBV7-9 and TRBJ2-3; TRBD2 matches 8 bases. The germline CDR1 and CDR2 sequences are SEHNR and FQNEAQ (reference sequence). Losses at the gene ends were 2 bases for V and 5 bases for J; bases not matched to a gene: 9. The CDR3 has 16 residues. As DNA, the CDR3 is TGTGCCAGCAGCTTACCCTCGAGCGGGAGAATAGATACGCAGTATTTT. It is translated as CASSLPSSGRIDTQYF. The full variable domain, rest sourced from reference TRBV7-9 and TRBJ2-3, is DTGVSQNPRHKITKRGQNVTFRCDPISEHNRLYWYRQTLGQGPEFLTYFQNEAQLEKSRLLSDRFSAERPKGSFSTLEIQRTEQGDSAMYLCASSLPSSGRIDTQYFGPGTRLTVL.

Here the CDR3 reads CSIQRDQETQYF. For the CDR3, the DNA is TGCAGCATACAGAGGGACCAAGAGACCCAGTACTTC. The chain has TRBV29-1 and TRBJ2-5; possibly TRBD2 for D (5 bases). Per germline, CDR1 SQVTM and CDR2 ANQGSEA. Between the trimmed V and J ends, which lost 8 bases and 0 bases, there was a span of 10 bases. This CDR3 is 12 amino acids long.

The rearrangement uses TRBV28 and TRBJ2-5, with TRBD2 matching over 9 bases. CDR1 MDHEN and CDR2 SYDVKM come from the germline V gene. This CDR3 is 15 amino acids long. Losses at the gene ends were 6 bases for V and 2 bases for J; bases not matched to a gene: 7. The CDR3 bases are TGTGCCAGCAGCGCGGGAGGGGAGGGGCAAGAGACCCAGTACTTC. Residues: CASSAGGEGQETQYF.

The DNA of the CDR3 is TGCGCCAGCAGCTTGGAAACAGGGGGCTTGGAGACCCAGTACTTC. Translation gives CASSLETGGLETQYF. The V and J genes are TRBV5-1 and TRBJ2-5, with TRBD1 matching over 9 bases. The CDR3 covers 15 residues. V lost 0 bases to trimming and J lost 5 bases; unmatched junction nucleotides: 5. Germline loops: CDR1 SGHRS, CDR2 YFSETQ.

A single count supports this clone. This rearrangement joins TRBV29-1 to TRBJ2-7; tentatively, D is TRBD2 (6 bases). From germline, CDR1 is SQVTM and CDR2 ANQGSEA. With 4 bases removed from V and 5 bases from J, the gap between germline ends came to 18 bases. The CDR3 runs 14 residues. CDR3 DNA sequence: TGCAGCGTTGCAGGGACTCCGGTTGGGGACGAGCAGTACTTC. This codes for CSVAGTPVGDEQYF.

V and J are TRBV15 and TRBJ2-5; D call uncertain. The CDR3 contains 14 residues. The V end was cut by 7 bases, the J end by 1 base, with 13 bases between. Germline V gene sequence: CDR1 LNHNV, CDR2 YYDKDF (reference sequence). CDR3 residues: CATTERSFQETQYF. CDR3 nucleotides: TGTGCCACCACTGAGAGGTCTTTCCAAGAGACCCAGTACTTC.

Comment on this clone: This specimen includes other DNA sequences encoding the same CDR3. This chain joins TRBV15 and TRBJ2-7; D unclear. This CDR3 spans 12 amino acids. The germline V gene encodes CDR1 LNHNV and CDR2 YYDKDF (reference sequence). V was cut by 0 bases and J by 4 bases, with 4 bases left in between. Here the CDR3 reads CATSRDRYEQYF. The CDR3 DNA follows: TGTGCCACCAGCAGAGATCGTTACGAGCAGTACTTC.

The chain has TRBV28 and TRBJ2-6; D is ambiguous. Germline V lookup: CDR1 MDHEN, CDR2 SYDVKM. The V end was cut by 4 bases, the J end by 0 bases, with 13 bases between. CDR3 length: 17 residues. The CDR3 coding sequence is TGTGCCAGCAGTTCGACCGCTGCTAGCTCTGGGGCCAACGTCCTGACTTTC. Residues: CASSSTAASSGANVLTF. Together with reference TRBV28 and TRBJ2-6, the CDR3 gives the full variable domain: DVKVTQSSRYLVKRTGEKVFLECVQDMDHENMFWYRQDPGLGLRLIYFSYDVKMKEKGDIPEGYSVSREKKERFSLILESASTNQTSMYLCASSSTAASSGANVLTFGAGSRLTVL.